This TCR beta chain came from a study of blood T cell repertoires in COVID-19. Study as a whole: There were acute and convalescent COVID-19 samples, and they came from the United States, Italy and Spain. Sample material is recorded as cDNA or gDNA derived from T cells, B-cell-depleted T cells, or PBMCs.

V shed 8 bases and J shed 3 bases, with 17 bases lying between them. The CDR3 consists of 15 residues. Per the germline V gene, CDR1 is MNHEY and CDR2 is SMNVEV (reference sequence). Participants came from fewer than 25 US areas, aged roughly 18 to 89 years. For recovered donors of Cohort 3, there were two negative PCRs, clearance, or symptom resolution. The assay was immunoSEQ multiplex PCR, and TCRdb's table has in-frame clones only and misses some. The sample records about 350,000 clones, approximately 89% being singletons. Material for sequencing was PBMCs or T cells enriched from blood (not recorded which). V is TRBV27 and J is TRBJ1-5, with a weak D call TRBD1 (6 bases). The receptor was derived from a woman aged 25-40 years who had recovered from COVID-19. The CDR3 region has the DNA TGTGCCAGCCGAGTACAGGGAGTCGTCAATCAGCCCCAGCATTTT. Encoded protein: CASRVQGVVNQPQHF.